This T cell receptor beta chain was recovered during a study of blood T cell repertoires in COVID-19. Study at large: The origin of the acute and convalescent COVID-19 samples was the United States, Italy and Spain. In each case, the material was cDNA or gDNA derived from T cells, B-cell-depleted T cells, or PBMCs.

As handled by the study authors: The assay estimated nucleated cells by amplifying reference gene primers. The table came from immunoSEQ multiplex PCR; TCRdb's copy has only in-frame clones and leaves some out. Clone size and V and J calls were adopted from that table, with D and trimming inferred from the DNA. The data contain approximately 30,000 clones, more than 70% of them seen just once; the ten biggest clones take up less than 3%. This CDR3 has 12 amino acids. V lost 6 bases and J lost 7, with 13 bases in between. Germline CDR1 and CDR2: SGHAT and FQNNGV. Sample: peripheral blood. This clonotype was obtained from a human donor in a cohort sampled during active COVID-19. The chain employs TRBV11-2 and TRBJ2-7; no reliable D call. CDR3 loop: CASSSDMGEQYF. The DNA of the CDR3 is TGTGCCAGCAGTTCAGACATGGGTGAGCAGTACTTC. The full variable domain, completed using reference TRBV11-2 and TRBJ2-7, is EAGVAQSPRYKIIEKRQSVAFWCNPISGHATLYWYQQILGQGPKLLIQFQNNGVVDDSQLPKDRFSAERLKGVDSTLKIQPAKLEDSAVYLCASSSDMGEQYFGPGTRLTVT.